The following is a T cell receptor (beta chain) sequence with its context. Per the original data handling: Amplification of reference gene primers provided the estimated nucleated cell counts. Repertoires were generated with immunoSEQ multiplex PCR, while TCRdb's copy carries only in-frame clones and drops some. That table is the source of V, J and clone size, and D and trimming were worked out from the DNA. The table has over 250,000 clones, more than 75% seen once; the top ten hold around 0.99%. The sample is drawn from a study of blood T cell repertoires in COVID-19. About the research overall: Material from acute and convalescent COVID-19 was sourced from the United States, Italy and Spain. PBMCs, B-cell-depleted T cells, or T cells were the source of the cDNA or gDNA that made up the material.

The clonotype was recovered from a woman between 40 and 55 years old who had recovered from COVID-19. Sample: peripheral blood.

The CDR3 protein is CASSLRSGTPGGEQFF. The CDR3 nucleotides are TGCGCCAGCAGCTTACGTAGCGGGACCCCGGGGGGTGAGCAGTTCTTC. The chain couples TRBV5-1 to TRBJ2-1; 8 bases fit TRBD2. Germline V lookup: CDR1 SGHRS, CDR2 YFSETQ. V was pared by 2 bases and J by 9 bases, with 13 bases of the junction left unmatched. This CDR3 has 16 residues. Variable domain in full (rest from reference TRBV5-1 and TRBJ2-1): KAGVTQTPRYLIKTRGQQVTLSCSPISGHRSVSWYQQTPGQGLQFLFEYFSETQRNKGNFPGRFSGRQFSNSRSEMNVSTLELGDSALYLCASSLRSGTPGGEQFFGPGTRLTVL.